These 10 T cell receptor beta chains originate from one sample sequenced in a study of shared clonotypes between healthy human individuals. CD45RO-negative, CCR7-selected cells formed the naive CD8 fraction, which excluded terminally differentiated effector memory CD45RA+ cells. The table came from immunoSEQ multiplex PCR; TCRdb's copy has only in-frame clones and leaves some out. The sample lists around 2.1 million clones; roughly 91% were seen once. The sample comprised naive CD8+ T cells from PBMCs. The receptors shown here come from a man younger than 35 in good health. Some clones in this sample may be carry-over from other donors' samples.

The chain is built from TRBV6-1 and TRBJ1-2; the D is unclear. This CDR3 is 14 amino acids long. Per germline, CDR1 MNHNS and CDR2 SASEGT. V lost 6 bases and J 1 base, leaving 12 bases between the germline ends. The CDR3 protein is CASREPRNNYGYTF. The DNA of the CDR3 is TGTGCCAGCAGAGAACCAAGAAATAACTATGGCTACACCTTC.

The J gene is TRBJ2-7, the V gene TRBV9; D not resolved. CDR1 SGDLS and CDR2 YYNGEE come from the germline V gene. Trimming shortened V by 2 bases and J by 6 bases, and 12 bases separated the two germline ends. The CDR3 has 13 amino acids. CDR3 protein: CASSVGQKAEQYF. The CDR3 DNA is TGTGCCAGCAGCGTTGGGCAGAAGGCCGAGCAGTACTTC. Supplemented by reference TRBV9 and TRBJ2-7, the full variable domain reads DSGVTQTPKHLITATGQRVTLRCSPRSGDLSVYWYQQSLDQGLQFLIQYYNGEERAKGNILERFSAQQFPDLHSELNLSSLELGDSALYFCASSVGQKAEQYFGPGTRLTVT.

Only one count was recorded for this clone. The gene calls are TRBV2 and TRBJ1-4; tentatively, D is TRBD1 (5 bases). V was pared by 5 bases and J by 4 bases, with 17 bases between. The CDR3 extends over 16 amino acids. Germline values: CDR1 SNHLY, CDR2 FYNNEI. DNA for the CDR3: TGTGCCAGCAGTTGGGACCCCTCACGGATTAATGAAAAACTGTTTTTT. Its translation is CASSWDPSRINEKLFF.

The gene calls are TRBV5-3 and TRBJ1-5, with unresolved D. TRBV5-3 is recorded as an ORF, its role being uncertain. V dropped 5 bases and J dropped 7 bases, with 13 bases sitting between them. The CDR3 runs to 13 residues. The CDR3 nucleotides read TGTGCCAGAAGACGCCCCGTGGGCCAGCCCCAGCATTTT. The encoded protein is CARRRPVGQPQHF.

The chain couples TRBV13 to TRBJ1-1, with D tentatively TRBD1 (6 bases). The V end lost 1 base, the J end lost 3 bases, and 21 bases lay between the germline ends. Germline loops: CDR1 PRHDT, CDR2 FYEKMQ (reference sequence). The CDR3 covers 18 residues. As DNA, the CDR3 is TGTGCCAGCAGCTTAGAGGGGGTGGGTGGCGGAATTTACACTGAAGCTTTCTTT. Amino acids: CASSLEGVGGGIYTEAFF.

This chain links TRBV28 with TRBJ1-2; 7 nucleotides match TRBD1. The CDR3 contains 17 residues. The junction had 15 bases not matched to a gene; V was cut back by 2 bases and J by 6 bases. Germline lookup yields CDR1 MDHEN and CDR2 SYDVKM. Here the CDR3 DNA reads TGTGCCAGCAGTTTAGTGAGGGGTGACAGGGACAGACATGGCTACACCTTC. It translates to CASSLVRGDRDRHGYTF.

The chain joins TRBV28 to TRBJ2-7; 8 bases map to TRBD2. Germline values: CDR1 MDHEN, CDR2 SYDVKM. The CDR3 has 16 amino acids. Trimming removed 8 bases from V and 2 bases from J; junction bases left unmatched: 14. CDR3 nucleotide sequence: TGTGCCAGCGGGTCTTGGCTAGCGGGTAAGCCCTACGAGCAGTACTTC. This codes for CASGSWLAGKPYEQYF.

This chain uses TRBV7-2 with TRBJ2-2, with TRBD2 identical over 8 bases. The CDR3 runs to 19 residues. V lost 2 bases, J lost 0 bases, and 11 bases stayed unmatched. Looked up from germline, CDR1 is SGHTA and CDR2 is FQGNSA. CDR3 coding DNA: TGTGCCAGCAGCTTATGGAGCGGGAGCGCAAAAGCGAACACCGGGGAGCTGTTTTTT. Its translation: CASSLWSGSAKANTGELFF.

This chain links TRBV27 with TRBJ1-2, with D possibly matching TRBD1 (6 bases). Germline V lookup: CDR1 MNHEY, CDR2 SMNVEV (reference sequence). This CDR3 is built from 15 residues. Trimming shortened V by 6 bases and J by 2 bases, and 16 bases separated the two germline ends. CDR3 region: CASRIRMGANYGYTF. In DNA form, the CDR3 reads TGTGCCAGCAGAATTAGGATGGGGGCCAACTATGGCTACACCTTC.

The gene calls are TRBV9 and TRBJ2-1; 8 bases are a match to TRBD2. The ends lost 4 bases at V and 4 bases at J; junction bases unmatched: 7. Germline V gives CDR1 SGDLS, CDR2 YYNGEE. This CDR3 has 15 amino acids. In DNA, the CDR3 is TGTGCCAGCAGCTTACTAGCGGAATTATACAATGAGCAGTTCTTC. Its translation: CASSLLAELYNEQFF.